This TCR beta chain appears in the sequencing data of a study of cytotoxic CD8 clonotypes in ibrutinib-treated CLL. A remark on this clone: Its antigen is currently unknown.

From germline, CDR1 is SGHVS and CDR2 FQNEAQ. This CDR3 has 14 amino acids. The V end lost 8 bases, the J end lost 0 bases, and 14 bases lay between the germline ends. Study-wide results and limits: The study found baseline clonality above age-matched healthy donors, tracking circulating CD8+ T-cell counts. Contraction or stability on treatment was seen for public clonotypes, which were uncommon. Sustained-remission and progressing patients had different sampling times.

Sequencing was performed with immunoSEQ multiplex PCR; in TCRdb, only in-frame clones are kept and a portion is missing. The sample records 150,000 to 250,000 clones, 72% being singletons. The chain recombines TRBV7-8 with TRBJ2-7; unclear D gene. The specimen was PBMCs, collected after 24 months of ibrutinib treatment. This receptor was taken from a human donor with chronic lymphocytic leukemia. CDR3 sequence: CASGDARSSYEQYF. The CDR3 nucleotides are TGTGCCAGCGGCGACGCCAGGAGCTCCTACGAGCAGTACTTC.